These 17 T cell receptor beta chains were sequenced from one sample in a study of cytomegalovirus exposure and HLA in healthy donors. The PCR had 60 Vbeta and 13 Jbeta primers. Profiled with immunoSEQ multiplex PCR; TCRdb holds only in-frame clones, not every one. This table holds about 120,000 clones, 65% to 85% found once. Sample: PBMCs. The receptor source for this set is a woman aged 25 to 39 in good health and CMV-seropositive.

The chain has TRBV30 and TRBJ1-6, with 9 positions matching TRBD1. After removal of 0 bases from V and 6 bases from J, the junction contained 3 bases not matched to a gene. The CDR3 is 15 residues long. CDR1 and CDR2 (germline): GTSNPN, SVGIG (reference sequence). The DNA of the CDR3 is TGTGCCTGGAGTGTGAACAGGGGGCGTAATTCACCCCTCCACTTT. It yields the protein CAWSVNRGRNSPLHF. Filled out from reference TRBV30 and TRBJ1-6, the complete variable domain reads SQTIHQWPATLVQPVGSPLSLECTVEGTSNPNLYWYRQAAGRGLQLLFYSVGIGQISSEVPQNLSASRPQDRQFILSSKKLLLSDSGFYLCAWSVNRGRNSPLHFGNGTRLTVT.

J is TRBJ2-5 and V is TRBV5-1; D ambiguous. CDR3 length: 13 residues. Trimming left V 1 base short and J 1 base short, with 5 bases between. CDR1 and CDR2 from the germline V gene are SGHRS and YFSETQ. The CDR3, as DNA: TGCGCCAGCAGCTTGTCCGTCCAAGAGACCCAGTACTTC. It specifies CASSLSVQETQYF.

The chain has TRBV15 and TRBJ1-1, with D perhaps TRBD1 (5 bases). V was pared by 0 bases and J by 5 bases, with 16 bases between. The CDR3 runs 16 residues. Germline V gene data show CDR1 as LNHNV and CDR2 as YYDKDF (reference sequence). The CDR3 sequence is CATSRDLPGFGTEAFF. CDR3 nucleotide sequence: TGTGCCACCAGCAGAGATCTCCCAGGGTTCGGGACTGAAGCTTTCTTT.

The CDR3 coding sequence is TGTGCCAGCAGTGAAGCGCGCGGCGGGCCTCCCTACGAGCAGTACTTC. The encoded protein is CASSEARGGPPYEQYF. The gene calls are TRBV2 and TRBJ2-7; maybe TRBD2 (5 bases). The CDR3 is made up of 16 amino acids. Per germline, CDR1 SNHLY and CDR2 FYNNEI. Trimming stripped 0 bases from V and 2 bases from J, with 14 bases between.

This clone was seen a handful of times. This chain connects TRBV11-3 to TRBJ1-5, with 9 bases fitting TRBD1. The CDR3 is 15 residues long. The germline gives CDR1 SGHNT, CDR2 YENEEA. Losses at the gene ends were 1 base for V and 4 bases for J; bases not matched to a gene: 2. The CDR3 sequence: CASSLGTGVNQPQHF. The DNA of the CDR3 is TGTGCCAGCAGCTTAGGGACAGGGGTAAATCAGCCCCAGCATTTT. Using reference TRBV11-3 and TRBJ1-5 for the parts outside the CDR3, the full variable domain is EAGVVQSPRYKIIEKKQPVAFWCNPISGHNTLYWYLQNLGQGPELLIRYENEEAVDDSQLPKDRFSAERLKGVDSTLKIQPAELGDSAVYLCASSLGTGVNQPQHFGDGTRLSIL.

This chain joins TRBV19 and TRBJ1-2; 7 bases agree with TRBD1. Trimming cost V 7 bases and J 0 bases; bases outside gene matches: 11. The CDR3 sequence is 16 residues long. Looked up from germline, CDR1 is LNHDA and CDR2 is SQIVND (reference sequence). The CDR3 DNA reads TGTGCCAGTACCCCGGTCCCAGGGGGAGCTAACTATGGCTACACCTTC. Translation gives CASTPVPGGANYGYTF.

This chain uses TRBV19 with TRBJ2-1, with 7 positions matching TRBD2. Germline V CDR1 and CDR2: LNHDA, SQIVND (reference sequence). J lost 7 bases, V lost 6 bases, and 12 bases had no gene match. The CDR3 extends over 15 amino acids. The CDR3 DNA reads TGTGCCAGTAGGACCGGGACTCCCGGGGGGAATGAGCAGTTCTTC. It yields the protein CASRTGTPGGNEQFF.

The CDR3 coding sequence is TGCGCCAGCAGCTCCCTGGCCGACAGTTCCTACGAGCAGTACTTC. Residues: CASSSLADSSYEQYF. The chain couples TRBV5-1 to TRBJ2-5, with D possibly being TRBD1 (5 bases). TRBJ2-7 explains the end of the DNA better; the J call may be wrong. The CDR3 is 15 amino acids. Germline V gene sequence: CDR1 SGHRS, CDR2 YFSETQ.

This chain connects TRBV6-5 to TRBJ1-4, with TRBD1 matching over 12 bases. The CDR3 contains 15 residues. V lost 2 bases to trimming and J lost 10 bases; unmatched junction nucleotides: 5. CDR1 is MNHEY and CDR2 is SVGAGI in the germline V gene. The CDR3 loop reads CASSYEGQGAAKLFF. The CDR3 bases are TGTGCCAGCAGTTACGAGGGACAGGGGGCTGCAAAACTGTTTTTT.

The V and J genes are TRBV30 and TRBJ1-4, with D uncertain. Between the trimmed V and J ends, which lost 2 bases and 17 bases, there was a span of 18 bases. The germline CDR1 and CDR2 sequences are GTSNPN and SVGIG (reference sequence). The length of the CDR3 is 12 residues. CDR3 residues: CAWSSLGRQRFF. CDR3 in DNA: TGTGCCTGGAGTAGTTTAGGGAGACAAAGATTTTTT.

The rearrangement uses TRBV5-6 and TRBJ1-2, with 7 bases fitting TRBD1. Losses at the gene ends were 8 bases for V and 2 bases for J; bases not matched to a gene: 6. Germline V gives CDR1 SGHDT, CDR2 YYEEEE. This CDR3 has 13 amino acids. DNA of the CDR3: TGTGCCAGTCCGGGACAGCAAAACTATGGCTACACCTTC. It translates to CASPGQQNYGYTF.

In its sample, this clone was seen once. The J gene is TRBJ1-1, the V gene TRBV11-2; TRBD1 might be the D (6 bases). The CDR3 contains 15 residues. Germline V lookup: CDR1 SGHAT, CDR2 FQNNGV. V was cut by 7 bases and J by 2 bases, with 17 bases left in between. In nucleotides, the CDR3 is TGTGCCAGCACCCGCGGGCGGACAGTTAACACTGAAGCTTTCTTT. It specifies CASTRGRTVNTEAFF. Full variable domain (rest looked up from reference TRBV11-2 and TRBJ1-1): EAGVAQSPRYKIIEKRQSVAFWCNPISGHATLYWYQQILGQGPKLLIQFQNNGVVDDSQLPKDRFSAERLKGVDSTLKIQPAKLEDSAVYLCASTRGRTVNTEAFFGQGTRLTVV.

V is TRBV6-1 and J is TRBJ2-7; 11 nucleotides align to TRBD1. There are 14 residues in the CDR3. V lost 6 bases and J lost 3; bases outside the gene matches: 4. CDR1 and CDR2 from the germline V gene are MNHNS and SASEGT. CDR3 sequence: CASRPGQGGYEQYF. CDR3 coding DNA: TGTGCCAGCAGGCCGGGACAGGGGGGCTACGAGCAGTACTTC.

The CDR3 DNA reads TGTGCCAGTTCTTGGACAGGGGGCCCACAGAACGAGCAGTACTTC. Translation gives CASSWTGGPQNEQYF. The chain is built from TRBV19 and TRBJ2-7; TRBD1 matches at 11 bases. This CDR3 region has 15 residues. Germline values: CDR1 LNHDA, CDR2 SQIVND (reference sequence). The trim removed 8 bases at V and 5 bases at J, leaving 11 bases unmatched.

This rearrangement joins TRBV6-1 to TRBJ2-5; 10 nucleotides match TRBD2. Germline V gene data show CDR1 as MNHNS and CDR2 as SASEGT. This CDR3 has 12 residues. The V and J ends lost 11 bases and 4 bases, in that order; junction bases with no gene match: 4. In DNA form, the CDR3 reads TGTGCCCTACGGACTAGCGGAGAGACCCAGTACTTC. Translation gives CALRTSGETQYF.

This clone has only a few counts. The rearrangement uses TRBV10-3 and TRBJ2-5; D is ambiguous. With 1 base removed from V and 1 base from J, the gap between germline ends came to 4 bases. Germline V gene data show CDR1 as ENHRY and CDR2 as SYGVKD. This CDR3 comprises 13 residues. Written as DNA, the CDR3 is TGTGCCATCAGTGAGTACAGCCAAGAGACCCAGTACTTC. Protein sequence: CAISEYSQETQYF.

The V call is TRBV2, the J call TRBJ2-7; maybe TRBD2 (6 bases). Germline CDR1 reads SNHLY; CDR2 reads FYNNEI. This CDR3 comprises 17 residues. V lost 2 bases to trimming and J lost 4 bases, with 21 bases between them. DNA of the CDR3: TGTGCCAGCAGTGAAACAGATTACAACGGGGACTTATACGAGCAGTACTTC. The encoded protein is CASSETDYNGDLYEQYF. Full variable domain (outside the CDR3, taken from reference TRBV2 and TRBJ2-7): EPEVTQTPSHQVTQMGQEVILRCVPISNHLYFYWYRQILGQKVEFLVSFYNNEISEKSEIFDDQFSVERPDGSNFTLKIRSTKLEDSAMYFCASSETDYNGDLYEQYFGPGTRLTVT.